This T cell receptor (beta chain) was profiled in a study of shared clonotypes between healthy human individuals (dated by TCRdb to about 2020). About the full investigation: A couple of women and a few men aged 18 to 49 years were included in the cohort. Per donor, three plates each were used for CD4 naive and CD4 memory, two for CD8 naive, and one for CD8 memory. Blood TCR repertoires of five healthy adults were deeply sequenced to estimate repertoire size and the extent of clonotype sharing between individuals. Different laboratories and diverse techniques were used to prepare libraries and sequence TCR repertoires, to increase sequencing depth and limit assay-specific biases. Between about 0.8 and 9 billion PBMCs per donor were obtained by leukapheresis.

The research as a whole found: Naive subsets generally had larger estimated clonotype richness than memory subsets did. Pairwise subsampling led to the expectation that sequencing depth would affect the degree of clonotype sharing among donors. Compared with non-shared clonotypes, the clonotypes found in all four sorted-subset donors had higher generation probabilities. Even with the large sequencing depth, rarefaction of the sorted-subset datasets indicated that sequencing was incomplete. The small number of donors limited the genetic and exposure-history diversity represented. Sharing across several donors was observed for approximately 4.6% of naive CD4, about 3.2% of naive CD8, 2% to 2.5% of memory CD4, and 0.4% of memory CD8 clonotypes. Only blood was sampled, and tissue TCR repertoires likely differ from those in blood.

Using the deep immunoSEQ assay, TCR CDR3 regions were amplified from genomic DNA by multiplex PCR. Extracted genomic DNA from each cell subset was spread evenly across all wells of several immunoSEQ 96-well plates, with each plate serving as a replicate. For sorted subsets, each replicate PCR was loaded with roughly 0.2 ug genomic DNA, equivalent to 30,000 to 35,000 T cell genomes. Purified libraries were quantified with a Qubit 3.0 fluorometer, sized on a Bioanalyzer 2100, and re-quantified with the KAPA Library Quantification kit. Every immunoSEQ 96-well plate was sequenced on a dedicated single-read 150-cycle Illumina NextSeq 550 flow cell. The study's processing was this. Because the immunoSEQ output included only junctional sequences and no quality scores, the filtering could not be the same as the filtering used for full-length reads. Sequences were annotated with PyIR, a Python wrapper for IgBLAST v1.9, using IMGT germline references to assign V/J genes and CDR3. Reads were filtered out if the reads had weak V/J assignments (E-value above 1e-6), no CDR3, stop codons, out-of-frame junctions, or ambiguous translated residues. V3J clonotypes were defined as sequences sharing an identical inferred V gene, J gene, and CDR3 amino acid sequence. The percentage overlap between two repertoires was calculated by dividing the number of shared unique clonotypes by the size of the smaller repertoire. RTK rarefaction, the Chao1 estimator, and Recon v2.1 estimates of unobserved clonotypes were used to assess repertoire richness. Generation probabilities were computed with OLGA for all TCRbeta clonotypes obtained by the gDNA method from several donors. The immuneACCESS repertoire file appears here via TCRdb, limited to in-frame rearrangements. These files lack a portion of the clones; in checked studies, under half of the deficit traces to unresolved V genes, and the cause of the others is not known. V, J and clone size are taken as reported in that table, and D and trimming were inferred from the DNA itself. In all, the sample holds roughly 1,000,000 clones, and approximately 80% of those were seen once. The top ten clonotypes cover around 0.47% of the sample.

The donors were healthy, HIV-negative adults with no recently reported acute infections or vaccinations. Every donor was a Caucasian adult living in Nashville, Tennessee, USA. CD4+ T cells were enriched through magnetic negative selection, after which naive cells were positively selected on CD45RA and the remaining negative fraction served as the memory subset. After blood collection by leukapheresis, PBMCs were isolated using Ficoll-Histopaque density gradient centrifugation and then cryopreserved in the vapor phase of liquid nitrogen. Analytical flow cytometry was used to check the purity and quantity of each magnetically sorted T cell population. Each sorted fraction had its genomic DNA isolated and then quantified by UV absorbance on a Nanodrop 2000c. Reading from cysteine to phenylalanine, the CDR3 counts 14 amino acids. This entry keeps only the CDR3 DNA: 42 bases, framed from base 1. The germline V gene gives CDR1 as SGHAT and CDR2 as FQNNGV. From V the trimming removes 5 bases and from J it removes 4 bases, while the gene matches leave 6 bases of the junction unaccounted for.

Comments on this clone: This receptor's antigen is unknown. No much larger clone is present one base from it, and per-base qualities are unavailable.

Source material: memory CD4+ T cells from PBMCs. The cell subset or site label of this sample denotes: CD45RA-negative fraction. The chain is assembled from TRBV11-2 and TRBJ1-1; 8 bases in the junction line up with TRBD1. The receptor was isolated from a man younger than 35 in good health. Some clones in this sample may be carry-over from other donors' samples. The CDR3 in this case is CASSPGGWGTEAFF. The bases read TGTGCCAGCAGCCCAGGGGGCTGGGGCACTGAAGCTTTCTTT.